What follows are 20 T cell receptor beta chains derived from one specimen sequenced in a study of Graves' ophthalmopathy and Graves' hyperthyroidism. RNA transcripts were the source from which TCR beta CDR3 regions were amplified. HTBI-primed RT-PCR formed the first round, and a multiplex PCR formed the second. TCRdb reprocessed the multiplex PCR reads with MiXCR, giving one entry per CDR3 protein. Of around 1.1 million distinct CDR3 sequences listed, about 40% were seen once; the top ten hold over 8.5%. Sequenced: peripheral blood or thyroid tissue (not recorded which). These receptors were taken from an adult man with Graves' hyperthyroidism.

V and J are TRBV24-1 and TRBJ2-5; TRBD2 aligns across 7 bases. Trimming at V came to 10 bases and at J to 2 bases, leaving 6 bases not matched to a gene. The CDR3 loop spans 13 amino acids. Germline values: CDR1 KGHDR, CDR2 SFDVKD. The CDR3 loop reads CATGGPRQETQYF. The CDR3 region has the DNA TGTGCCACGGGAGGGCCGAGGCAAGAGACCCAGTACTTC.

This rearrangement joins TRBV29-1 to TRBJ2-7, with TRBD1 matching over 9 bases. The germline V gene has CDR1 SQVTM and CDR2 ANQGSEA. The CDR3 loop spans 13 amino acids. The junction had 10 bases not matched to a gene; V was cut back by 8 bases and J by 5 bases. The CDR3 DNA reads as TGCAGCCCTCGAGGGACAGGGAAAGACGAGCAGTACTTC. Protein product: CSPRGTGKDEQYF.

This clonotype was recorded at least ten times. The gene calls are TRBV7-9 and TRBJ2-7; TRBD1 or TRBD2 may be the D gene (5 bases each). Germline V lookup: CDR1 SEHNR, CDR2 FQNEAQ (reference sequence). V was pared by 6 bases and J by 3 bases, with 18 bases between. The CDR3 covers 15 residues. The CDR3 is CASSSRDGTLYEQYF. CDR3 nucleotides: TGTGCCAGCAGTTCCCGGGACGGCACCCTCTACGAGCAGTACTTC.

For the CDR3, the DNA is TGTGCCAGCATGGGGCCCAATGAGCAGTTCTTC. It is translated as CASMGPNEQFF. The chain links TRBV2 to TRBJ2-1; the D gene is possibly TRBD1 (5 bases). This CDR3 is 11 amino acids long. Germline V gene sequence: CDR1 SNHLY, CDR2 FYNNEI. The germline V and J ends were trimmed by 7 bases and 6 bases, with 7 bases remaining between them.

This clonotype was picked up a small number of times. The chain uses TRBV14 and TRBJ2-2; a possible D gene is TRBD1 (5 bases). The CDR3 is 16 amino acids. V lost 2 bases, J lost 3 bases, and 13 bases lay in between. Looked up from germline, CDR1 is SGHDN and CDR2 is FVKESK. The CDR3 DNA reads as TGTGCCAGCAGCCAACTTTCAGGGTTTTACACCGGGGAGCTGTTTTTT. Protein: CASSQLSGFYTGELFF.

This clonotype was seen a few times. The rearrangement links TRBV20-1 to TRBJ2-7; D unclear. Germline lookup yields CDR1 DFQATT and CDR2 SNEGSKA (reference sequence). Trimming shortened V by 3 bases and J by 7 bases, and 25 bases separated the two germline ends. CDR3 length equals 16 residues. The CDR3 DNA reads TGCAGTGCTAGTTCGTTGGGTGTGCAGGTCCCATGGGAGCAGTACTTC. The encoded protein is CSASSLGVQVPWEQYF.

This clonotype has at least ten counts. This sequence joins TRBV7-6 and TRBJ1-6; 8 nucleotides align to TRBD1. CDR3 size: 15 residues. V lost 4 bases and J lost 4; bases outside the gene matches: 3. CDR1 and CDR2 (germline): SGHVS, FNYEAQ. CDR3: CASSSGQGYNSPLHF. As DNA, the CDR3 is TGTGCCAGCAGCTCCGGACAGGGTTATAATTCACCCCTCCACTTT.

This clonotype appeared a few times. The J gene is TRBJ1-1, the V gene TRBV24-1; 11 nucleotides match TRBD1. The CDR3 totals 15 residues. Trimming at V came to 3 bases and at J to 4 bases, leaving 3 bases not matched to a gene. Germline V CDR1 and CDR2: KGHDR, SFDVKD. CDR3 DNA sequence: TGTGCCACCAGTGATCCGGGACAGGGGGGCACTGAAGCTTTCTTT. As protein: CATSDPGQGGTEAFF.

At least ten counts were recorded for this clonotype. The chain employs TRBV7-8 and TRBJ1-6; 9 nucleotides align to TRBD1. Germline CDR1 reads SGHVS; CDR2 reads FQNEAQ. CDR3 length: 16 residues. The V and J ends lost 5 bases and 10 bases, in that order; junction bases with no gene match: 12. The CDR3 spells CASSHPGQGLGSPLHF. In DNA form, the CDR3 reads TGTGCCAGCAGCCACCCGGGACAGGGTCTGGGGTCACCCCTCCACTTT.

In regard to this clonotype: An end of the junction differs from the germline gene, which may be a read error. CDR3 in DNA: TGTGCCAGCAGTTTCCCGGGGGCCAACGTCCTGATTTTC. This encodes CASSFPGANVLIF. The chain uses TRBV7-8 and TRBJ2-6; D may be TRBD1 or TRBD2 (6 bases each). The CDR3 extends over 13 amino acids. The germline gives CDR1 SGHVS, CDR2 FQNEAQ. Full variable domain (rest looked up from reference TRBV7-8 and TRBJ2-6): GAGVSQSPRYKVAKRGQDVALRCDPISGHVSLFWYQQALGQGPEFLTYFQNEAQLDKSGLPSDRFFAERPEGSVSTLKIQRTQQEDSAVYLCASSFPGANVLIFGAGSRLTVL.

The chain is built from TRBV10-3 and TRBJ2-2; D is undetermined. The V gene's germline CDR1 is ENHRY and CDR2 SYGVKD. The CDR3 extends over 14 amino acids. The V end lost 2 bases, the J end lost 6 bases, and 10 bases lay between the germline ends. The CDR3 here is CAISEKAGPGELFF. The CDR3, as DNA: TGTGCCATCAGTGAGAAAGCCGGGCCCGGGGAGCTGTTTTTT.

A remark on this clonotype: One junction end disagrees with the germline gene, perhaps due to a read error. V and J are TRBV15 and TRBJ2-7; 7 nucleotides match TRBD1. This CDR3 comprises 16 residues. Germline CDR1 and CDR2: LNHNV and YYDKDF (reference sequence). CDR3 protein: CASSSRDRAPLYEQYF. In nucleotides, the CDR3 is TGTGCCAGCAGCTCCCGCGACAGGGCACCTCTCTACGAGCAGTACTTC.

Note on this clonotype: The junction departs from germline at one end; a sequencing error may be responsible. The rearrangement links TRBV7-9 to TRBJ1-1; D may be TRBD1 (5 bases). The CDR3 covers 12 residues. Germline values: CDR1 SEHNR, CDR2 FQNEAQ (reference sequence). The CDR3 here is CASSPWGGEASF. In nucleotides, the CDR3 is TGTGCCAGCAGCCCTTGGGGGGGAGAAGCTTCCTTT.

This clonotype was recorded at least ten times. This chain joins TRBV4-3 and TRBJ2-7; D is undetermined. The CDR3 is made up of 15 amino acids. Trimming removed 1 base at V and 1 base at J, with 11 bases between. Looked up from germline, CDR1 is LGHNA and CDR2 is YSLEER. CDR3 nucleotide sequence: TGCGCCAGCAGCCAAGTCTTGGCAGCGTCCTACGAGCAGTACTTC. Translation: CASSQVLAASYEQYF.

This clonotype was seen repeatedly, ten times or more. J is TRBJ2-7 and V is TRBV25-1; 9 bases line up with TRBD2. CDR1 is MGHDK, CDR2 SYGVNS, per germline. The V and J ends lost 3 bases and 4 bases, in that order; junction bases with no gene match: 4. The CDR3 has 14 amino acids. CDR3 region: CASSDSSGSYEQYF. CDR3 DNA: TGTGCCAGCAGTGATAGTAGCGGGAGTTACGAGCAGTACTTC.

Of note for this clonotype: At one end, the junction sequence differs from germline, possibly due to a read error. The J gene is TRBJ1-5, the V gene TRBV7-2, with a weak D call TRBD1 (5 bases). The CDR3 runs 17 residues. The germline V gene encodes CDR1 SGHTA and CDR2 FQGNSA. The CDR3 nucleotides are TGTGCCAGCAGCTTGTCAAGGGGCCAGATTAGCAGTCAGCCCCAGCATTTT. Amino acid sequence: CASSLSRGQISSQPQHF.

This clonotype was found many times. The CDR3 coding sequence is TGTGCCAGCGAGCCCTACAGGGCGGATGGGGCCAACGTCCTGACTTTC. Translating it yields CASEPYRADGANVLTF. V and J are TRBV6-5 and TRBJ2-6; D may be TRBD1 (6 bases). CDR1 and CDR2 from the germline V gene are MNHEY and SVGAGI. This CDR3 comprises 16 residues. V was clipped by 8 bases and J by 3 bases, with 17 bases between them.

This clonotype showed up many times. The chain uses TRBV25-1 and TRBJ1-1; the D gene is possibly TRBD1 (5 bases). V was pared by 7 bases and J by 1 base, with 13 bases between. The CDR3 is 14 amino acids. Germline CDR1 is MGHDK and CDR2 is SYGVNS. CDR3 region: CASTPWGGNTEAFF. The CDR3 DNA is TGTGCCAGCACCCCTTGGGGGGGGAACACTGAAGCTTTCTTT.

The rearrangement links TRBV19 to TRBJ1-2; D not resolved. There are 14 residues in the CDR3. The germline V and J ends were trimmed by 6 bases and 3 bases, with 14 bases remaining between them. Germline lookup yields CDR1 LNHDA and CDR2 SQIVND (reference sequence). The CDR3 is CASSIPNTDYGYTF. CDR3 nucleotides: TGTGCCAGTAGCATTCCCAATACCGACTATGGCTACACCTTC.

This clonotype was counted a few times. The rearrangement joins TRBV7-9 to TRBJ2-5; the D gene is possibly TRBD2 (7 bases). The germline CDR1 and CDR2 sequences are SEHNR and FQNEAQ (reference sequence). The germline V and J ends were trimmed by 5 bases and 6 bases, with 22 bases remaining between them. The CDR3 is 16 residues long. Written as DNA, the CDR3 is TGTGCCAGCAGCCATAAACAGAGGGGGGGACGGCAGACCCAGTACTTC. Translation gives CASSHKQRGGRQTQYF.